The 5 T cell receptor beta chains given below trace back to one sample, sequenced in a study of T cells in Graves' hyperthyroidism and ophthalmopathy. The source material, RNA transcripts, was used to amplify TCR beta CDR3 regions. RT-PCR in the first round (using the HTBI primer set) targeted the TCR CDR3. TCRdb independently ran MiXCR on the multiplex PCR reads; one entry per CDR3 protein. Among some 620,000 distinct CDR3 sequences listed, around 15% were seen once. The source material was blood. The receptors derive from a young woman with Graves' hyperthyroidism.

The chain is built from TRBV15 and TRBJ2-1, with 11 positions matching TRBD2. This CDR3 comprises 16 residues. Germline-derived CDR1 and CDR2 are LNHNV and YYDKDF (reference sequence). V was pared by 5 bases and J by 7 bases, with 10 bases of the junction left unmatched. CDR3 DNA sequence: TGTGCCACCAGCCCCCATAGCGGGAGGGCCGGGAATGAGCAGTTCTTC. This encodes CATSPHSGRAGNEQFF.

There are a few counts of this clonotype. CDR3 DNA sequence: TGCGCCAGCTTTGGAAACAGCTACGAGCAGTACTTC. Amino acid sequence: CASFGNSYEQYF. The chain combines TRBV5-1 with TRBJ2-7; no definite D call. CDR1 SGHRS and CDR2 YFSETQ come from the germline V gene. This CDR3 comprises 12 residues. Trimming shortened V by 7 bases and J by 3 bases, and 11 bases separated the two germline ends.

This clonotype has a count of ten or more. The rearrangement joins TRBV9 to TRBJ2-7; 12 bases are shared with TRBD1. The germline CDR1 and CDR2 sequences are SGDLS and YYNGEE. This CDR3 contains 15 residues. J lost 6 bases, V lost 4 bases, and 8 bases had no gene match. Here the CDR3 DNA reads TGTGCCAGCAGCCCTCCGGGACAGGGGGCGCCCGAGCAGTACTTC. Translated: CASSPPGQGAPEQYF. The full variable domain, rest sourced from reference TRBV9 and TRBJ2-7, is DSGVTQTPKHLITATGQRVTLRCSPRSGDLSVYWYQQSLDQGLQFLIQYYNGEERAKGNILERFSAQQFPDLHSELNLSSLELGDSALYFCASSPPGQGAPEQYFGPGTRLTVT.

This clonotype showed up many times. V gene TRBV12-5 combines with J gene TRBJ2-5, with D maybe TRBD1 (5 bases). The germline gives CDR1 LGHNT, CDR2 FRNRAP. Between the trimmed V and J ends, which lost 6 bases and 5 bases, there was a span of 10 bases. The CDR3 covers 12 residues. CDR3 nucleotides: TGTGCTAGTGGGGCATACAGGGAGACCCAGTACTTC. This encodes CASGAYRETQYF.

This clonotype was seen repeatedly, ten times or more. The chain links TRBV12-3 or TRBV12-4 to TRBJ2-7; 9 nucleotides line up with TRBD1. The CDR3 loop spans 14 amino acids. Trimming cost V 3 bases and J 3 bases; bases outside gene matches: 3. In DNA, the CDR3 is TGTGCCAGCAGTTTGACGGACAGGGGCTACGAGCAGTACTTC. It encodes CASSLTDRGYEQYF.